This T cell receptor beta chain comes out of a study of Ad26.COV2.S vaccination and SARS-CoV-2 variants. TCRdb's table, derived via immunoSEQ multiplex PCR, lists solely in-frame clones and lacks some. Of 300,000 to 400,000 clones listed, about nine tenths are singletons. Trimming cost V 6 bases and J 1 base, with 9 bases left between them. The CDR3 sequence is 13 residues long. The germline V gene encodes CDR1 SGHVS and CDR2 FNYEAQ. Indicated treatment: about 20 received Ad26.COV2.S at low or high dose, single or two shots; about 5 received placebo; per-sample allocation not given. Following the first vaccine or placebo injection, samples were taken on day 63. This clone was seen a few times.

The sequence came from a person aged 18 to 65 who received the Ad26.COV2.S COVID-19 vaccine or a placebo. Sequenced here: peripheral blood, sampled in a trial of Ad26.COV2.S vaccine versus placebo. This chain connects TRBV7-6 to TRBJ1-1, with no clear D. In nucleotides, the CDR3 is TGTGCCAGCAGGACCGCACGGAACACTGAAGCTTTCTTT. It encodes CASRTARNTEAFF.